This TCR beta chain was recovered during a study of T cell responses to AZD1222 COVID-19 vaccine. Findings and caveats of the study: Possibly, clonal diversity was underestimated; donors were largely white British and included more females.

Only in-frame clones appear in the TCRdb table, and some are missing; sequencing was by immunoSEQ multiplex PCR. The data contain fewer than 120,000 clones, just under 95% of them seen just once; the ten biggest clones take up 2% to 2.5%. Comment on this clone: Its target is not known.

The germline V gene encodes CDR1 MNHNY and CDR2 SVGAGI (reference sequence). The CDR3 is made up of 16 amino acids. J lost 8 bases, V lost 7 bases, and 14 bases had no gene match. The source was peripheral blood, collected 28 days after the second AZD1222 dose. The chain carries TRBV6-6 and TRBJ2-6, with 7 bases matching TRBD1. This receptor was taken from an adult who received the AZD1222 COVID-19 vaccine. In DNA form, the CDR3 reads TGTGCCAGCAACCTCCGTAAGGGGGCCCGGTCCAACGTCCTGACTTTC. Its translation is CASNLRKGARSNVLTF.